This T cell receptor (beta chain) was captured by sequencing in a study of T cell changes during pregnancy in multiple sclerosis. Looked up from germline, CDR1 is SGHTS and CDR2 is YDEGEE. The CDR3 has 13 amino acids. The junction had 4 bases not matched to a gene; V was cut back by 7 bases and J by 2 bases. The repertoire was sequenced with immunoSEQ multiplex PCR; TCRdb's copy has only in-frame clones and lacks some. The sample has some 80,000 clones, about 91% seen once. The V call is TRBV5-8, the J call TRBJ1-2; TRBD1 matches 8 bases. The material sequenced was peripheral blood, taken before pregnancy. The source is a female donor with multiple sclerosis, enrolled in a pregnancy study. CDR3 nucleotide sequence: TGTGCCAGCTCGGGACAGGAGAACTATGGCTACACCTTC. It specifies CASSGQENYGYTF.